The 9 T cell receptor beta chains in this list originate from one sample, sequenced in a study of T cells in Graves' hyperthyroidism and ophthalmopathy. The TCR beta CDR3 regions underwent amplification using RNA transcripts as the source. The TCR CDR3 was amplified in a first-round RT-PCR using the HTBI primer set. From the multiplex PCR reads, TCRdb called clonotypes with MiXCR, one entry per CDR3 protein. The sample lists 300,000 to 400,000 distinct CDR3 sequences, 18% seen once, with 45% to 55% in the top ten. The sample taken for sequencing was blood. These receptors were taken from a woman aged 45-65 years with Graves' hyperthyroidism.

J is TRBJ2-1 and V is TRBV6-1; D remains ambiguous. The CDR3 is 12 amino acids. V lost 5 bases to trimming and J lost 9 bases, with 11 bases between them. The V gene's germline CDR1 is MNHNS and CDR2 SASEGT. This CDR3 is CASSSISFEQFF. CDR3 nucleotide sequence: TGTGCCAGCAGTTCCATCTCATTTGAGCAGTTCTTC.

In this sample, this clonotype turned up once. The chain links TRBV5-1 to TRBJ1-4, with D unclear. The CDR3 runs to 15 residues. The germline V gene encodes CDR1 SGHRS and CDR2 YFSETQ. Trimming took 1 base from V and 7 from J, leaving 14 bases between them. CDR3 coding DNA: TGCGCCAGCAGCTTGTTGGGCGATGGAAGTGAAAAACTGTTTTTT. Translated: CASSLLGDGSEKLFF.

Only a few counts were recorded for this clonotype. The rearrangement uses TRBV20-1 and TRBJ2-5; possible D gene TRBD2, 6 bases. The CDR3 contains 13 residues. Per germline, CDR1 DFQATT and CDR2 SNEGSKA (reference sequence). V dropped 6 bases and J dropped 5 bases, with 16 bases sitting between them. Written as DNA, the CDR3 is TGCAGTGCGGGGGGAGAGAGGCGGGAGACCCAGTACTTC. Its protein product is CSAGGERRETQYF.

This clonotype was seen a handful of times. This chain connects TRBV7-3 to TRBJ2-1, with 10 bases that match TRBD2. J lost 0 bases, V lost 4 bases, and 6 bases had no gene match. Germline lookup yields CDR1 SGHTA and CDR2 FQGTGA. This CDR3 has 17 amino acids. CDR3 region: CASSYRPSGSSYNEQFF. The DNA for the CDR3 is TGTGCCAGCAGCTATCGTCCTAGCGGGAGCTCCTACAATGAGCAGTTCTTC. The variable domain in full, with the rest retrieved from reference TRBV7-3 and TRBJ2-1, is GAGVSQTPSNKVTEKGKYVELRCDPISGHTALYWYRQSLGQGPEFLIYFQGTGAADDSGLPNDRFFAVRPEGSVSTLKIQRTERGDSAVYLCASSYRPSGSSYNEQFFGPGTRLTVL.

Many counts were recorded for this clonotype. The J gene is TRBJ2-4, the V gene TRBV2; D remains unclear. CDR1 is SNHLY and CDR2 is FYNNEI in the germline V gene. The V and J ends lost 6 bases and 3 bases respectively, with 9 bases between them. The CDR3 covers 13 residues. This CDR3 is CASRFPGKNIQYF. The CDR3 region has the DNA TGTGCCAGCAGATTCCCGGGCAAAAACATTCAGTACTTC.

This clonotype was detected a few times. The J gene is TRBJ2-7, the V gene TRBV2; D might be TRBD2 (6 bases). The CDR3 length is 13 residues. CDR1 is SNHLY and CDR2 is FYNNEI in the germline V gene. The V gene lost 7 bases and the J gene lost 5 bases, with 15 bases spanning the gap. DNA of the CDR3: TGTGCCAGCAACTCTCTAGCGTTTAACGAGCAGTACTTC. This gives the protein CASNSLAFNEQYF. Using reference TRBV2 and TRBJ2-7 for the parts outside the CDR3, the full variable domain is EPEVTQTPSHQVTQMGQEVILRCVPISNHLYFYWYRQILGQKVEFLVSFYNNEISEKSEIFDDQFSVERPDGSNFTLKIRSTKLEDSAMYFCASNSLAFNEQYFGPGTRLTVT.

The CDR3 loop is CASSFGKTGNYGYTF. DNA for the CDR3: TGCGCCAGCAGCTTCGGGAAAACAGGAAACTATGGCTACACCTTC. The chain couples TRBV5-1 to TRBJ1-2, with D possibly being TRBD1 (5 bases). The CDR3 consists of 15 residues. Looked up from germline, CDR1 is SGHRS and CDR2 is YFSETQ. Between the trimmed V and J ends, which lost 2 bases and 2 bases, there was a span of 13 bases.

The genes are TRBV6-2 or TRBV6-3 and TRBJ2-7; the D is unclear. The CDR3 has 9 amino acids. V lost 8 bases to trimming and J lost 6 bases, with 5 bases between them. The germline gives CDR1 MNHEY, CDR2 SVGEGT. The chain's CDR3 is CASGPEQYF. DNA for the CDR3: TGTGCCAGCGGCCCCGAGCAGTACTTC.

This clonotype has more than one count but fewer than ten. The V and J genes are TRBV20-1 and TRBJ1-1, with D maybe TRBD1 (5 bases). Trimming pared 5 bases from V and 0 bases from J, leaving 10 bases between. The CDR3 sequence is 13 residues long. CDR1 and CDR2 (germline): DFQATT, SNEGSKA (reference sequence). The CDR3 DNA follows: TGCAGTGCTGTTAGGGGATTGAACACTGAAGCTTTCTTT. As protein: CSAVRGLNTEAFF.